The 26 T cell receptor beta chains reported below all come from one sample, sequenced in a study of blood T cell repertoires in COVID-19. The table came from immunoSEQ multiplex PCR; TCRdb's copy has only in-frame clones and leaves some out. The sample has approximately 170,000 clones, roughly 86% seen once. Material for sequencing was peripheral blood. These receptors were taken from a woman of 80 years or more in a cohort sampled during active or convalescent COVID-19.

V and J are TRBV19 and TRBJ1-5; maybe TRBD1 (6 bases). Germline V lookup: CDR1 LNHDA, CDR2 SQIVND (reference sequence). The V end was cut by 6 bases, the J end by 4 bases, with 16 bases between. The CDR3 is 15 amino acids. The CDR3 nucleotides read TGTGCCAGTAGCGGCGGGGGGGGGCATAATCAGCCCCAGCATTTT. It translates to CASSGGGGHNQPQHF.

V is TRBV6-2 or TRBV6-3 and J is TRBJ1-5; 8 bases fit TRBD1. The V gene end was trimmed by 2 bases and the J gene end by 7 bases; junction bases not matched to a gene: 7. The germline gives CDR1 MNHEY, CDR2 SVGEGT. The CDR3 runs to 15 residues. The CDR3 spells CASSYGRQGSQPQHF. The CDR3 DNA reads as TGTGCCAGCAGTTACGGTAGACAGGGGTCACAGCCCCAGCATTTT.

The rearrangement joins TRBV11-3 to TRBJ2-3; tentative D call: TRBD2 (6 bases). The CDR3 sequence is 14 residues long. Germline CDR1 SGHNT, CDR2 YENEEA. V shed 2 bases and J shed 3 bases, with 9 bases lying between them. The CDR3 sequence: CASSLSRGTDTQYF. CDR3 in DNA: TGTGCCAGCAGCTTAAGTCGGGGGACAGATACGCAGTATTTT.

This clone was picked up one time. The CDR3 protein is CASSLYPGQGGDEQFF. In nucleotides, the CDR3 is TGTGCCAGCAGTTTATACCCGGGACAGGGGGGTGATGAGCAGTTCTTC. The genes are TRBV27 and TRBJ2-1; 11 bases fit TRBD1. V gave up 1 base and J gave up 8 bases; unmatched junction bases: 7. Germline CDR1 and CDR2: MNHEY and SMNVEV (reference sequence). This CDR3 contains 16 residues.

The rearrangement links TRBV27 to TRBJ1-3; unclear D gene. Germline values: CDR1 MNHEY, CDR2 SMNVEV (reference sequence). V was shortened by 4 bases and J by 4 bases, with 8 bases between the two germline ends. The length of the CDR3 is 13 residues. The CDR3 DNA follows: TGTGCCAGCAGTTACTCTCGCGGAAACACCATATATTTT. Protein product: CASSYSRGNTIYF.

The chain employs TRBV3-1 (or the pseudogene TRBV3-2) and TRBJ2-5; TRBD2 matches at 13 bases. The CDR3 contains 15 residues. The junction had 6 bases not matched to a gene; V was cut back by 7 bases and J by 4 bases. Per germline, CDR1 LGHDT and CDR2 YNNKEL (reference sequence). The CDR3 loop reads CASKTSGGAGETQYF. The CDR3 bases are TGTGCCAGCAAAACTAGCGGGGGGGCAGGAGAGACCCAGTACTTC.

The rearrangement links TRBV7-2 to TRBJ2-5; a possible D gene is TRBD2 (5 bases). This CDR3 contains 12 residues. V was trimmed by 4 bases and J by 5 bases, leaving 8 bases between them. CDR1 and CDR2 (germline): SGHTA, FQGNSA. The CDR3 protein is CASSSWRETQYF. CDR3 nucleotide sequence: TGTGCCAGCAGCTCCTGGAGGGAGACCCAGTACTTC.

CDR3 region: CASSPNRGDNQGETQYF. The CDR3 DNA reads TGTGCCAGCTCACCTAACAGGGGAGACAACCAAGGGGAGACCCAGTACTTC. The chain couples TRBV18 to TRBJ2-5; 7 nucleotides match TRBD1. The CDR3 spans 17 residues. Germline trimming cut 3 bases from V and 5 bases from J; bases unmatched to any gene: 15. Germline CDR1 is KGHSH and CDR2 is LQKENI.

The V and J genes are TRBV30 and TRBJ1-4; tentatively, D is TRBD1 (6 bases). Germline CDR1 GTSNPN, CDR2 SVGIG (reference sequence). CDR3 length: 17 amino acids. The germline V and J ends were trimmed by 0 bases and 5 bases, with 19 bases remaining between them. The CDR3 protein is CAWSVGPQQGRNEKLFF. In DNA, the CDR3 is TGTGCCTGGAGTGTAGGTCCTCAGCAGGGGCGGAATGAAAAACTGTTTTTT.

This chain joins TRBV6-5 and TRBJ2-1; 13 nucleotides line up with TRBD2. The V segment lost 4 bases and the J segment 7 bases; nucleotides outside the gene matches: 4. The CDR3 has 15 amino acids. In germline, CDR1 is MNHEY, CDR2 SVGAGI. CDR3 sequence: CASSSGLAGRNEQFF. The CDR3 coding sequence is TGTGCCAGCAGTTCGGGACTAGCGGGGCGGAATGAGCAGTTCTTC.

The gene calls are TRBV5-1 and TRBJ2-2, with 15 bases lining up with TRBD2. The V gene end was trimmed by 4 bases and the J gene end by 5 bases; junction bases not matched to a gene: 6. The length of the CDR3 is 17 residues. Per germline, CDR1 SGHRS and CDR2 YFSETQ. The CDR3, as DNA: TGCGCCAGCAGCCTCGGGACTAGCGGGAGGTATACCGGGGAGCTGTTTTTT. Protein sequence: CASSLGTSGRYTGELFF.

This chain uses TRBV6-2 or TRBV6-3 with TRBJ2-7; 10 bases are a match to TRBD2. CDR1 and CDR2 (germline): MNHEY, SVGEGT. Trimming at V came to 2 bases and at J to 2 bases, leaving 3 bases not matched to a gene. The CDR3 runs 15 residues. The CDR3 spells CASSYGLAVTYEQYV. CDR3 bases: TGTGCCAGCAGTTACGGACTAGCGGTAACCTACGAGCAGTACGTC.

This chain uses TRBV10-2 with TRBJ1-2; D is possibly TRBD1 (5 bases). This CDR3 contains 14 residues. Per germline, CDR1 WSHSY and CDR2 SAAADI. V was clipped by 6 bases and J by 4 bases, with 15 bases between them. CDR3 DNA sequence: TGCGCCAGCAGCCAGGACACATCAATCTATGGCTACACCTTC. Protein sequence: CASSQDTSIYGYTF.

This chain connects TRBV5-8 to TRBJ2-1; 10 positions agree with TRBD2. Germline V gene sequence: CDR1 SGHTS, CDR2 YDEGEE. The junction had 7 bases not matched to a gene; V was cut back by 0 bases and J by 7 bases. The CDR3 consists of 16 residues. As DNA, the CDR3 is TGTGCCAGCAGCTTGGATGGGCTAGCGGGGGCTAATGAGCAGTTCTTC. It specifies CASSLDGLAGANEQFF.

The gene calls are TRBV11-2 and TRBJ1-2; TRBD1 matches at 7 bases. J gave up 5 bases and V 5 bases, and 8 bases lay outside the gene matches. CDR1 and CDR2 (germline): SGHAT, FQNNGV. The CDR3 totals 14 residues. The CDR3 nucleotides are TGTGCCAGCAGCCGACCTGACAGGGTGTATGGCTACACCTTC. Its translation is CASSRPDRVYGYTF. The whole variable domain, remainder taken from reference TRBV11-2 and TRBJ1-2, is EAGVAQSPRYKIIEKRQSVAFWCNPISGHATLYWYQQILGQGPKLLIQFQNNGVVDDSQLPKDRFSAERLKGVDSTLKIQPAKLEDSAVYLCASSRPDRVYGYTFGSGTRLTVV.

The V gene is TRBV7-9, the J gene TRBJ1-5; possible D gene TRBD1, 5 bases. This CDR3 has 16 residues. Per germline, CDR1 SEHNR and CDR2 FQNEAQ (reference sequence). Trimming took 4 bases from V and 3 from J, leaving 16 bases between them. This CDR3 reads CASSSFGADNNQPQHF. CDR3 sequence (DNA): TGTGCCAGCAGCTCTTTTGGGGCGGACAACAATCAGCCCCAGCATTTT.

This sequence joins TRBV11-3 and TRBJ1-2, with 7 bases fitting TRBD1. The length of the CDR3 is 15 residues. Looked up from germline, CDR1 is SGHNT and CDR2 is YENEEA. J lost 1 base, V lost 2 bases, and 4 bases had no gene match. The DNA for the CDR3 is TGTGCCAGCAGCTTAAACCCAGGGGGTAACTATGGCTACACCTTC. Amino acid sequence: CASSLNPGGNYGYTF. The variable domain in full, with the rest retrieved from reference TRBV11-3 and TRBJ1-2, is EAGVVQSPRYKIIEKKQPVAFWCNPISGHNTLYWYLQNLGQGPELLIRYENEEAVDDSQLPKDRFSAERLKGVDSTLKIQPAELGDSAVYLCASSLNPGGNYGYTFGSGTRLTVV.

In DNA, the CDR3 is TGTGCCAGCAGCGTAGGAGTGGGCCTTGAGCAGTTCTTC. Amino acid sequence: CASSVGVGLEQFF. The V and J genes are TRBV9 and TRBJ2-1; no definite D call. V was cut by 0 bases and J by 9 bases, with 10 bases left in between. The CDR3 totals 13 residues. Germline V gives CDR1 SGDLS, CDR2 YYNGEE. Variable domain in full (rest from reference TRBV9 and TRBJ2-1): DSGVTQTPKHLITATGQRVTLRCSPRSGDLSVYWYQQSLDQGLQFLIQYYNGEERAKGNILERFSAQQFPDLHSELNLSSLELGDSALYFCASSVGVGLEQFFGPGTRLTVL.

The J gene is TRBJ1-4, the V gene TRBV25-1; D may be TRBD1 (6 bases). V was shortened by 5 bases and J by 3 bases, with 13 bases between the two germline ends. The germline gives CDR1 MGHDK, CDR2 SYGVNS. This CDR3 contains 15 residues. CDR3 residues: CASSQPTGANEKLFF. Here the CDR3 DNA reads TGTGCCAGCAGTCAACCGACAGGAGCTAATGAAAAACTGTTTTTT.

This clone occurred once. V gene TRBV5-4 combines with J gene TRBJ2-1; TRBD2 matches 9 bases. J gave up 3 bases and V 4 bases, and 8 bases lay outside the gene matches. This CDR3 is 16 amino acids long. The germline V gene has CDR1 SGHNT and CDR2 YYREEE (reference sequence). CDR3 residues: CASSRGGTSFYNEQFF. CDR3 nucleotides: TGTGCCAGCAGCCGGGGTGGGACTAGCTTCTACAATGAGCAGTTCTTC.

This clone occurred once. The CDR3 spells CASSQDSPTVGYYGYTF. CDR3 nucleotide sequence: TGCGCCAGCAGCCAGGACAGCCCCACCGTTGGATACTATGGCTACACCTTC. V and J are TRBV5-1 and TRBJ1-2, with D possibly matching TRBD1 (6 bases). The CDR3 has 17 amino acids. V lost 4 bases and J lost 3, with 22 bases in between. Germline-derived CDR1 and CDR2 are SGHRS and YFSETQ.

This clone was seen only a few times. In DNA, the CDR3 is TGTGCCAGCAGCTTGGCGGACAGCAGGAAAGCTTTCTTT. This gives the protein CASSLADSRKAFF. The J gene is TRBJ1-1, the V gene TRBV7-9, with a possible D match to TRBD1 (6 bases). Germline V CDR1 and CDR2: SEHNR, FQNEAQ (reference sequence). This CDR3 region has 13 residues. V was shortened by 3 bases and J by 9 bases, with 14 bases between the two germline ends.

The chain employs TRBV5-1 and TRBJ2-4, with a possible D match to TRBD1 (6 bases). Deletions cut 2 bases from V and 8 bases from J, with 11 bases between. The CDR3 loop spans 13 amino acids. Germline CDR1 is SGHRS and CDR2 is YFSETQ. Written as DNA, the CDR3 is TGCGCCAGCAGCTTAACAGGGATGGACATTCAGTACTTC. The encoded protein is CASSLTGMDIQYF.

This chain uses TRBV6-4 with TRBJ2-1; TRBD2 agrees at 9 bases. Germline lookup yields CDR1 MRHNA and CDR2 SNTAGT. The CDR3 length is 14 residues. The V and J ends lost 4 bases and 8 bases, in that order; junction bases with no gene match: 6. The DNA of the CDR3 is TGTGCCAGCAGTGCCTCCGGGACTAGCTATGAGCAGTTCTTC. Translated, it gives CASSASGTSYEQFF.

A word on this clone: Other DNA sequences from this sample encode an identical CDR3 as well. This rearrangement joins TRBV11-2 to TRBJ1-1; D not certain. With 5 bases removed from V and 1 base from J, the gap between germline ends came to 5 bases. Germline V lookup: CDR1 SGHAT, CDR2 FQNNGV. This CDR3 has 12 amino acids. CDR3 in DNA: TGTGCCAGCAGCCCAGGGAACACTGAAGCTTTCTTT. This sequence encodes CASSPGNTEAFF.

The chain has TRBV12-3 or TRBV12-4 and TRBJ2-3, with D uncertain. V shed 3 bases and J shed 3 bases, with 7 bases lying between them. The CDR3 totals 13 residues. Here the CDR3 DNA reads TGTGCCAGCAGTTTCATCAGAACAGATACGCAGTATTTT. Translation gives CASSFIRTDTQYF.